Below are 25 T cell receptor beta chains sequenced from a single sample in a study of cytomegalovirus exposure and HLA in healthy donors. In the PCR, 60 Vbeta and 13 Jbeta primers were used. Sequencing used immunoSEQ multiplex PCR; TCRdb keeps in-frame clones, though not all of them. The sample records around 64,000 clones, roughly 80% being singletons. The material sequenced was PBMCs. These receptors came from a woman aged 25-40 years in good health and CMV-seropositive.

The chain combines TRBV7-9 with TRBJ1-2; 10 bases are shared with TRBD1. The CDR3 runs 14 residues. Trimming took 0 bases from V and 6 from J; bases not matched to a gene: 1. Germline V gives CDR1 SEHNR, CDR2 FQNEAQ (reference sequence). The CDR3 sequence is CASSLAGTGDGYTF. CDR3 nucleotides: TGTGCCAGCAGCTTAGCAGGGACAGGGGATGGCTACACCTTC. Combining the CDR3 with reference TRBV7-9 and TRBJ1-2 gives the whole variable domain DTGVSQNPRHKITKRGQNVTFRCDPISEHNRLYWYRQTLGQGPEFLTYFQNEAQLEKSRLLSDRFSAERPKGSFSTLEIQRTEQGDSAMYLCASSLAGTGDGYTFGSGTRLTVV.

The genes are TRBV7-2 and TRBJ1-5; 9 bases line up with TRBD1. Trimming removed 5 bases from V and 7 bases from J; junction bases left unmatched: 15. The CDR3 consists of 17 residues. Per the germline V gene, CDR1 is SGHTA and CDR2 is FQGNSA. The CDR3 reads CASSVEVRDRVGQPQHF. The DNA of the CDR3 is TGTGCCAGCAGCGTAGAGGTCCGGGACAGGGTCGGACAGCCCCAGCATTTT.

The genes are TRBV28 and TRBJ2-3; D gene ambiguous. This CDR3 is 12 amino acids long. Trimming removed 4 bases from V and 4 bases from J, with 6 bases in between. The germline gives CDR1 MDHEN, CDR2 SYDVKM. The chain's CDR3 is CASSSRADTQYF. As DNA, the CDR3 is TGTGCCAGCAGTTCCCGGGCAGATACGCAGTATTTT.

The chain employs TRBV7-9 and TRBJ2-7; 11 bases fit TRBD1. The CDR3 length is 13 residues. In germline, CDR1 is SEHNR, CDR2 FQNEAQ (reference sequence). V dropped 10 bases and J dropped 2; count of bases not matched to a gene: 4. CDR3 loop: CAIGQGATYEQYF. CDR3 DNA: TGTGCCATAGGACAGGGGGCGACCTACGAGCAGTACTTC.

This clone was seen more than once but under ten times. This chain connects TRBV2 to TRBJ2-7; a weak D match, TRBD2 (6 bases). Trimming cost V 3 bases and J 0 bases, with 12 bases left between them. The CDR3 sequence is 15 residues long. CDR1 is SNHLY and CDR2 is FYNNEI in the germline V gene. CDR3 sequence reads: CASSDPGRGSYEQYF. CDR3 nucleotide sequence: TGTGCCAGCAGTGACCCTGGGCGGGGCTCCTACGAGCAGTACTTC. Variable domain in full (rest from reference TRBV2 and TRBJ2-7): EPEVTQTPSHQVTQMGQEVILRCVPISNHLYFYWYRQILGQKVEFLVSFYNNEISEKSEIFDDQFSVERPDGSNFTLKIRSTKLEDSAMYFCASSDPGRGSYEQYFGPGTRLTVT.

This chain connects TRBV7-2 to TRBJ2-5, with 7 positions matching TRBD2. The V gene end was trimmed by 4 bases and the J gene end by 2 bases; junction bases not matched to a gene: 7. The CDR3 is made up of 15 amino acids. Germline loops: CDR1 SGHTA, CDR2 FQGNSA. DNA for the CDR3: TGTGCCAGCAGCTGGCCGGGACTACTACAAGAGACCCAGTACTTC. Translating gives CASSWPGLLQETQYF.

This clone was counted between two and nine times. The chain uses TRBV30 and TRBJ2-2; a possible D gene is TRBD2 (7 bases). V lost 3 bases and J 1 base, leaving 12 bases between the germline ends. The CDR3 covers 15 residues. The V gene's germline CDR1 is GTSNPN and CDR2 SVGIG (reference sequence). CDR3 sequence: CAWRRGGVNTGELFF. The CDR3 nucleotides read TGTGCCTGGAGGAGGGGGGGAGTGAACACCGGGGAGCTGTTTTTT.

The chain combines TRBV9 with TRBJ2-1; TRBD1 is a possible D gene (5 bases). CDR1 SGDLS and CDR2 YYNGEE come from the germline V gene. The CDR3 is made up of 15 amino acids. V lost 0 bases, J lost 0 bases, and 7 bases lay in between. In DNA form, the CDR3 reads TGTGCCAGCAGCGTAGAACAGGACTCCTACAATGAGCAGTTCTTC. This gives the protein CASSVEQDSYNEQFF.

The CDR3 loop reads CSVRQGPNTGELFF. In nucleotides, the CDR3 is TGCAGCGTGAGACAGGGCCCGAACACCGGGGAGCTGTTTTTT. The chain carries TRBV29-1 and TRBJ2-2, with 7 bases that match TRBD1. Germline-derived CDR1 and CDR2 are SQVTM and ANQGSEA. There are 14 residues in the CDR3. V lost 6 bases and J lost 0; bases outside the gene matches: 4.

This chain links TRBV6-6 with TRBJ2-7; 7 bases agree with TRBD1. The germline gives CDR1 MNHNY, CDR2 SVGAGI (reference sequence). V was clipped by 5 bases and J by 3 bases; unmatched bases: 4. The CDR3 extends over 13 amino acids. CDR3 sequence: CASSTTGYYEQYF. Written as DNA, the CDR3 is TGTGCCAGCAGTACGACAGGGTACTACGAGCAGTACTTC.

This clone was counted once. The chain carries TRBV11-3 and TRBJ2-1; D is undetermined. Germline V gene sequence: CDR1 SGHNT, CDR2 YENEEA. The CDR3 is made up of 16 amino acids. The V and J ends lost 6 bases and 8 bases respectively, with 23 bases between them. This CDR3 is CASSSFLPSELHEQFF. The CDR3 DNA reads TGTGCCAGCAGTTCCTTCCTACCTAGTGAGCTCCATGAGCAGTTCTTC. Together with reference TRBV11-3 and TRBJ2-1, the CDR3 gives the full variable domain: EAGVVQSPRYKIIEKKQPVAFWCNPISGHNTLYWYLQNLGQGPELLIRYENEEAVDDSQLPKDRFSAERLKGVDSTLKIQPAELGDSAVYLCASSSFLPSELHEQFFGPGTRLTVL.

The CDR3 region has the DNA TGCGCCAGCAGCCAAGGACTCAACCAGCCCCAGCATTTT. Protein sequence: CASSQGLNQPQHF. The chain joins TRBV4-1 to TRBJ1-5, with D uncertain. The CDR3 consists of 13 residues. The germline V and J ends were trimmed by 1 base and 7 bases, with 8 bases remaining between them. The germline V gene has CDR1 MGHRA and CDR2 YSYEKL.

The chain joins TRBV30 to TRBJ1-5; TRBD1 matches 7 bases. The CDR3 loop spans 13 amino acids. The junction had 3 bases not matched to a gene; V was cut back by 1 base and J by 6 bases. The germline gives CDR1 GTSNPN, CDR2 SVGIG (reference sequence). The CDR3 protein is CAWSEGAGQPQHF. DNA for the CDR3: TGTGCCTGGAGTGAGGGGGCGGGTCAGCCCCAGCATTTT.

V is TRBV29-1 and J is TRBJ1-2, with D hard to call. From germline, CDR1 is SQVTM and CDR2 ANQGSEA. Trimming removed 0 bases from V and 5 bases from J, with 10 bases in between. The CDR3 sequence is 13 residues long. The CDR3 region is CSVEDLVGYGYTF. The CDR3 DNA follows: TGCAGCGTTGAAGATCTTGTCGGTTATGGCTACACCTTC.

This clone was detected a few times. The chain uses TRBV4-3 and TRBJ1-4; TRBD1 might be the D (5 bases). Germline V lookup: CDR1 LGHNA, CDR2 YSLEER. This CDR3 is 16 amino acids long. Between the trimmed V and J ends, which lost 1 base and 2 bases, there was a span of 11 bases. The CDR3 spells CASSQGRGRTNEKLFF. The CDR3 DNA reads as TGCGCCAGCAGCCAAGGCCGGGGGAGGACTAATGAAAAACTGTTTTTT.

The chain joins TRBV9 to TRBJ1-5, with D uncertain. This CDR3 is 13 amino acids long. Germline CDR1 SGDLS, CDR2 YYNGEE. Trimming stripped 0 bases from V and 6 bases from J, with 7 bases between. The CDR3: CASSVENGQPQHF. In DNA form, the CDR3 reads TGTGCCAGCAGCGTAGAGAACGGTCAGCCCCAGCATTTT.

The rearrangement links TRBV29-1 to TRBJ2-7, with 8 bases matching TRBD1. Germline assignment: CDR1 SQVTM and CDR2 ANQGSEA. V was pared by 1 base and J by 6 bases, with 5 bases of the junction left unmatched. The CDR3 extends over 13 amino acids. The CDR3 protein is CSVEGRGRGEQYF. DNA of the CDR3: TGCAGCGTTGAAGGCAGGGGGCGCGGCGAGCAGTACTTC.

Only a few counts were recorded for this clone. The CDR3 nucleotides are TGCAGCGCCCCGACTGAGTTGAACACTGAAGCTTTCTTT. It codes for CSAPTELNTEAFF. The chain recombines TRBV29-1 with TRBJ1-1; no reliable D call. V was pared by 7 bases and J by 0 bases, with 12 bases between. The CDR3 contains 13 residues. Germline V gene lookup returns CDR1 SQVTM and CDR2 ANQGSEA.

By frequency in the sample, this clone is medium-sized. The rearrangement links TRBV28 to TRBJ1-1; unclear D gene. The CDR3 has 13 residues. CDR1 MDHEN and CDR2 SYDVKM come from the germline V gene. V was trimmed by 4 bases and J by 1 base, leaving 7 bases between them. The CDR3, as DNA: TGTGCCAGCAGTTCCGCAGGGAACACTGAAGCTTTCTTT. Translating it yields CASSSAGNTEAFF.

The J gene is TRBJ2-2, the V gene TRBV30; no reliable D call. The CDR3 covers 12 residues. V shed 5 bases and J shed 5 bases, with 9 bases lying between them. In germline, CDR1 is GTSNPN, CDR2 SVGIG (reference sequence). The CDR3 coding sequence is TGTGCCTGGGTCTACGGGACCGGGGAGCTGTTTTTT. Its translation: CAWVYGTGELFF.

V usage is TRBV7-8 and J usage is TRBJ1-3; 8 bases agree with TRBD1. CDR1 SGHVS and CDR2 FQNEAQ come from the germline V gene. Trimming removed 3 bases from V and 5 bases from J; junction bases left unmatched: 6. CDR3 length equals 15 residues. The CDR3 DNA reads as TGTGCCAGCAGCTTGGGGACAGGAAGGAGAAACACCATATATTTT. This sequence encodes CASSLGTGRRNTIYF.

The chain employs TRBV27 and TRBJ1-2; 8 bases map to TRBD1. From germline, CDR1 is MNHEY and CDR2 SMNVEV (reference sequence). V lost 6 bases to trimming and J lost 4 bases; unmatched junction nucleotides: 4. The CDR3 loop spans 13 amino acids. CDR3 in amino acids: CASRPGQGYGYTF. The CDR3 DNA follows: TGTGCCAGCAGACCAGGACAGGGCTATGGCTACACCTTC.

This sequence joins TRBV6-5 and TRBJ1-2; D uncertain. The V end was cut by 10 bases, the J end by 2 bases, with 14 bases between. This CDR3 is built from 13 residues. The V gene's germline CDR1 is MNHEY and CDR2 SVGAGI. CDR3 bases: TGTGCCATCGGTAGTGCTTCGAACTATGGCTACACCTTC. Translated: CAIGSASNYGYTF.

The V and J genes are TRBV28 and TRBJ1-1; D is unclear. CDR1 MDHEN and CDR2 SYDVKM come from the germline V gene. The CDR3 runs 16 residues. V was cut by 4 bases and J by 1 base, with 16 bases left in between. The CDR3 DNA reads TGTGCCAGCAGTTCTGAAGAAGAGGCATGGAACACTGAAGCTTTCTTT. It is translated as CASSSEEEAWNTEAFF.

This clone has just one count. The chain is built from TRBV27 and TRBJ1-5; D is uncertain. Per the germline V gene, CDR1 is MNHEY and CDR2 is SMNVEV (reference sequence). The CDR3 length is 14 residues. V lost 4 bases to trimming and J lost 4 bases, with 11 bases between them. The CDR3 DNA sequence: TGTGCCAGCAGTTCTTCAGGTGGGAATCAGCCCCAGCATTTT. It yields the protein CASSSSGGNQPQHF.